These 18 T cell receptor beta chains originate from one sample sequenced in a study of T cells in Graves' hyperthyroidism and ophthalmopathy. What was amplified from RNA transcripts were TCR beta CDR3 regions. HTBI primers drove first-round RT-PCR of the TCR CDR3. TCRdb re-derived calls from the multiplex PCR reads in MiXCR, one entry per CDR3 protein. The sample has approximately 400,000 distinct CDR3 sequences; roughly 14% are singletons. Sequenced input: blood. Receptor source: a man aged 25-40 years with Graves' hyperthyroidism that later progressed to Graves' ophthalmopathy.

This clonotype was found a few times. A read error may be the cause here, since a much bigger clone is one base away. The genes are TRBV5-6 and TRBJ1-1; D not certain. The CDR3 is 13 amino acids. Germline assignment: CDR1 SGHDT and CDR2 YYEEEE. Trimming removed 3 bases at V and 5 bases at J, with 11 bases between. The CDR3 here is CASSWSGVTEAFF. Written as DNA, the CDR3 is TGTGCCAGCAGCTGGAGCGGGGTGACTGAAGCTTTCTTT.

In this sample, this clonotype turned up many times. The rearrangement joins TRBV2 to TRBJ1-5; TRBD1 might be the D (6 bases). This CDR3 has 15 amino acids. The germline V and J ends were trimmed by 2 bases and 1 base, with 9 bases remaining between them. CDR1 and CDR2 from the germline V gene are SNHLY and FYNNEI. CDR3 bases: TGTGCCAGCAGTGAAAGGGGGGGAAGCAATCAGCCCCAGCATTTT. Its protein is CASSERGGSNQPQHF.

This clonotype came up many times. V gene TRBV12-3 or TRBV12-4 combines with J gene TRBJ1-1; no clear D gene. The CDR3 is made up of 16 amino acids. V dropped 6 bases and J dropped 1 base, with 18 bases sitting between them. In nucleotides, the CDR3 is TGTGCCAGCAGCTACCTAGGGTATGCCACGAACACTGAAGCTTTCTTT. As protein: CASSYLGYATNTEAFF.

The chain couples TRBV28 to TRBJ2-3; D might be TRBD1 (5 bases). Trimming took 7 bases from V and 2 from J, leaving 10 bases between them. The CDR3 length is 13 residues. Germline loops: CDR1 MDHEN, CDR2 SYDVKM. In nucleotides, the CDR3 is TGTGCCAGCAAGCTTGGGGCCACAGATACGCAGTATTTT. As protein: CASKLGATDTQYF.

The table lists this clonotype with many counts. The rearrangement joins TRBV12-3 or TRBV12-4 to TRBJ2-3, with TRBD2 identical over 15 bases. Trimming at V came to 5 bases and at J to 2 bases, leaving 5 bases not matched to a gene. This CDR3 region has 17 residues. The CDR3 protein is CASSPGLAGGNTDTQYF. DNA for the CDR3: TGTGCCAGCAGTCCCGGACTAGCGGGGGGGAACACAGATACGCAGTATTTT.

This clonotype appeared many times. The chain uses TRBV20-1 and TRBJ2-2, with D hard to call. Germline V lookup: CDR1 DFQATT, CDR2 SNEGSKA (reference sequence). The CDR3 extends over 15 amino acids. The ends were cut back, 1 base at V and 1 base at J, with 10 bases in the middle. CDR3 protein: CSARAGPQNTGELFF. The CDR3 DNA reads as TGCAGTGCTAGAGCCGGGCCGCAGAACACCGGGGAGCTGTTTTTT.

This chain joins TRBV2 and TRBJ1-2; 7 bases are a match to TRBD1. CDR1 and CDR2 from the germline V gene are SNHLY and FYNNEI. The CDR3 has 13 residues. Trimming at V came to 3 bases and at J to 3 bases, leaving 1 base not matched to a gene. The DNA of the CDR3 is TGTGCCAGCAGTGATACAGGGGACTATGGCTACACCTTC. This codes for CASSDTGDYGYTF.

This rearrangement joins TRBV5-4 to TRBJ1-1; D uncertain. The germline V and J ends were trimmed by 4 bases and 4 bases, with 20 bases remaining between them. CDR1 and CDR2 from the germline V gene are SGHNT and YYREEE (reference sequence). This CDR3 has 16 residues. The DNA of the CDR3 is TGTGCCAGCAGCACCCATGGTGGCCGAATAAGCACTGAAGCTTTCTTT. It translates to CASSTHGGRISTEAFF.

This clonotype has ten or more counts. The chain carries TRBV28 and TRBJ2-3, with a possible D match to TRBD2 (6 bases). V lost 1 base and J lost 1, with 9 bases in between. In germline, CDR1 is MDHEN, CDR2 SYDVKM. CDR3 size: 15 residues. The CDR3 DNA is TGTGCCAGCAGTTTATCCGGGGGTGGCACAGATACGCAGTATTTT. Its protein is CASSLSGGGTDTQYF.

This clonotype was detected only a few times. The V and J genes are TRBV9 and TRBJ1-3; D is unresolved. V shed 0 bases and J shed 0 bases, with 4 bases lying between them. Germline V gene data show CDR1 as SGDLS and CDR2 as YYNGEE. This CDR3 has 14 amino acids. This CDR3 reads CASSVGDSGNTIYF. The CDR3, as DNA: TGTGCCAGCAGCGTAGGGGACTCTGGAAACACCATATATTTT.

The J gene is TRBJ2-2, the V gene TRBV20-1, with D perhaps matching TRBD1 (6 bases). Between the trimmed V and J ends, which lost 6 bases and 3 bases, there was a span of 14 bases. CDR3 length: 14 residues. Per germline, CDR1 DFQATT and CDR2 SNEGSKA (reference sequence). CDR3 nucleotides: TGCAGTGCACGTGGGGGCTCGGACACCGGGGAGCTGTTTTTT. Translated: CSARGGSDTGELFF.

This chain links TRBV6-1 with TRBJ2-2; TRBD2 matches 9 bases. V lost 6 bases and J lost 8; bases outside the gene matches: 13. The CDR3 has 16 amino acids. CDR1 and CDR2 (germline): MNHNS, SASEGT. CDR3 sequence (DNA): TGTGCCAGCAGCACAAATCGCGGGGGGGCCCTAGGGGAGCTGTTTTTT. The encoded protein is CASSTNRGGALGELFF.

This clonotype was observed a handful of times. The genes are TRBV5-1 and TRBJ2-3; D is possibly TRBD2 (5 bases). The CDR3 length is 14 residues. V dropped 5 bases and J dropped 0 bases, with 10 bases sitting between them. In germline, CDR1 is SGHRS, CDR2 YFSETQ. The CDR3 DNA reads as TGCGCCAGCAGAATGTGGACTAGCACAGATACGCAGTATTTT. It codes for CASRMWTSTDTQYF. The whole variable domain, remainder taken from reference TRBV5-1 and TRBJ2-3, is KAGVTQTPRYLIKTRGQQVTLSCSPISGHRSVSWYQQTPGQGLQFLFEYFSETQRNKGNFPGRFSGRQFSNSRSEMNVSTLELGDSALYLCASRMWTSTDTQYFGPGTRLTVL.

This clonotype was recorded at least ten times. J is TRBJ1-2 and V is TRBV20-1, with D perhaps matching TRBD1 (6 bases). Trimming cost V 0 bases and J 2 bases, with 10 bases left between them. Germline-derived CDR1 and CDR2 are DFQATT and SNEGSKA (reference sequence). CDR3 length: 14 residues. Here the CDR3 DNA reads TGCAGTGCTAGAGATTTACAGGGAAACTATGGCTACACCTTC. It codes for CSARDLQGNYGYTF.

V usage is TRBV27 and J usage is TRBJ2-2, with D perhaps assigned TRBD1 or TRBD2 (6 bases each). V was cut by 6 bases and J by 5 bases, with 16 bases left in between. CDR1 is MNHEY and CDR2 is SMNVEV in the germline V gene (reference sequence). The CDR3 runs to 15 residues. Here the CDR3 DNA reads TGTGCCAGCAGAGACCGGGGGCTGGTGACCGGGGAGCTGTTTTTT. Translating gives CASRDRGLVTGELFF.

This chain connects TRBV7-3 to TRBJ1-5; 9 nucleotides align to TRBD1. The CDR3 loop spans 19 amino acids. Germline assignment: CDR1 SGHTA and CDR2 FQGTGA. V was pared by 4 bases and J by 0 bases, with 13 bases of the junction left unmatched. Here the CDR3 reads CASSSKSRDRVFSNQPQHF. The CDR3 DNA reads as TGTGCCAGCAGCTCAAAGTCCCGGGACAGGGTATTTAGCAATCAGCCCCAGCATTTT.

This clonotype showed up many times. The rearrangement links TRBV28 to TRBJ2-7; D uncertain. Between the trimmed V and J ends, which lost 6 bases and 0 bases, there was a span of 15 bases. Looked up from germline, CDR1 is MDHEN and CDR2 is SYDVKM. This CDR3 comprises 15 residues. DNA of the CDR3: TGTGCCAGCAGCACTTTGGGCGGTGTCTCCTACGAGCAGTACTTC. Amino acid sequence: CASSTLGGVSYEQYF. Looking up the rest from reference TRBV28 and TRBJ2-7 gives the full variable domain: DVKVTQSSRYLVKRTGEKVFLECVQDMDHENMFWYRQDPGLGLRLIYFSYDVKMKEKGDIPEGYSVSREKKERFSLILESASTNQTSMYLCASSTLGGVSYEQYFGPGTRLTVT.

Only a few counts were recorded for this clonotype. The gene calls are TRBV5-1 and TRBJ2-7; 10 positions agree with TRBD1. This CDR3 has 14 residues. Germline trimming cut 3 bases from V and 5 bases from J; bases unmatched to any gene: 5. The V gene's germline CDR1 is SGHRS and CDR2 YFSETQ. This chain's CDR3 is CASSSGTGDNEQYF. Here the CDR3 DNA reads TGCGCCAGCAGCTCTGGGACAGGGGACAACGAGCAGTACTTC.